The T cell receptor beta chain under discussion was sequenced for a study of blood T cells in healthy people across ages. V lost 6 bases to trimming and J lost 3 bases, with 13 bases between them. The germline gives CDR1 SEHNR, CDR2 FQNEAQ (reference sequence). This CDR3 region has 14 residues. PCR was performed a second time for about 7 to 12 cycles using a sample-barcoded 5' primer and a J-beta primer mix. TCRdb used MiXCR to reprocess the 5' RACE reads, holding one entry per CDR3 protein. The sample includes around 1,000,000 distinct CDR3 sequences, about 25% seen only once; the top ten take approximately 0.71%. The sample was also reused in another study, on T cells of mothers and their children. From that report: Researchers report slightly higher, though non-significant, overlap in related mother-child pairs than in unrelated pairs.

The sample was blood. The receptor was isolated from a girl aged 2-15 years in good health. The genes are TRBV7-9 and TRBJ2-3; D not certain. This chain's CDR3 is CASRTPKGTDTQYF. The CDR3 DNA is TGTGCCAGCAGGACCCCCAAAGGGACAGATACGCAGTATTTT.